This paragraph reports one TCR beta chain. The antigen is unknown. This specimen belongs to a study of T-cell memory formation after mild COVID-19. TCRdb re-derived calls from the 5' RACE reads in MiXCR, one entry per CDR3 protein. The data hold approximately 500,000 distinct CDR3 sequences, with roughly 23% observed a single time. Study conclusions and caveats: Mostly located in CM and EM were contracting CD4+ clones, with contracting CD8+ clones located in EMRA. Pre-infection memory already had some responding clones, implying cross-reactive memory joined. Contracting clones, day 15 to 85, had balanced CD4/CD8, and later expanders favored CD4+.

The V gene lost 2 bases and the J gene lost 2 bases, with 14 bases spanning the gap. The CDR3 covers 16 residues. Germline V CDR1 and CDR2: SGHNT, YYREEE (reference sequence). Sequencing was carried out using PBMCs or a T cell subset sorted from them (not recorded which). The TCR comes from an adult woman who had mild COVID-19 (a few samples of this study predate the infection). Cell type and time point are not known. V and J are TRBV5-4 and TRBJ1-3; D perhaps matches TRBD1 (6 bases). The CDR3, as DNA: TGTGCCAGCAGCTTAATGAAAGGACAGACTGGAAACACCATATATTTT. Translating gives CASSLMKGQTGNTIYF.